The next 24 T cell receptor beta chains were all read from a single sample in a study of control samples from healthy donors and cancer patients. Libraries were prepared by immunoSEQ multiplex PCR; TCRdb keeps only in-frame clonotypes and omits some of them. The sample has some 80,000 clones, just under 90% seen once. The material sequenced was blood. Source of these receptors: a man aged 45-65 years in good health.

This clone was seen just once. The chain has TRBV28 and TRBJ1-4; TRBD1 agrees at 9 bases. The junction had 5 bases not matched to a gene; V was cut back by 6 bases and J by 6 bases. CDR1 is MDHEN and CDR2 is SYDVKM in the germline V gene. The CDR3 is made up of 14 amino acids. Here the CDR3 DNA reads TGTGCCAGCAGACATACAGGGGGCGATGAAAAACTGTTTTTT. Its translation: CASRHTGGDEKLFF.

The V gene is TRBV2, the J gene TRBJ1-4; tentatively, D is TRBD1 (6 bases). CDR1 is SNHLY, CDR2 FYNNEI, per germline. V lost 6 bases, J lost 7 bases, and 15 bases lay in between. The CDR3 sequence is 14 residues long. In DNA form, the CDR3 reads TGTGCCAGCAGCCCCGTAAGGGGGACTGAAAAACTGTTTTTT. It encodes CASSPVRGTEKLFF.

The chain has TRBV6-5 and TRBJ1-1; 7 bases map to TRBD1. J gave up 6 bases and V 0 bases, and 4 bases lay outside the gene matches. From germline, CDR1 is MNHEY and CDR2 SVGAGI. This CDR3 is built from 14 residues. In nucleotides, the CDR3 is TGTGCCAGCAGTTACTCGCAGGGGGACCCTGAAGCTTTCTTT. Its translation: CASSYSQGDPEAFF.

The J gene is TRBJ2-3, the V gene TRBV29-1; perhaps TRBD2 as D (5 bases). The ends were cut back, 4 bases at V and 2 bases at J, with 10 bases in the middle. This CDR3 is built from 13 residues. Germline-derived CDR1 and CDR2 are SQVTM and ANQGSEA. The CDR3 DNA reads TGCAGCGTTGCTGGAGGTTTCACAGATACGCAGTATTTT. This gives the protein CSVAGGFTDTQYF.

The chain links TRBV29-1 to TRBJ1-1; D unclear. In germline, CDR1 is SQVTM, CDR2 ANQGSEA. V was pared by 5 bases and J by 1 base, with 11 bases between. The CDR3 extends over 13 amino acids. CDR3 sequence: CSVREAENTEAFF. The DNA of the CDR3 is TGCAGCGTTCGAGAAGCTGAGAACACTGAAGCTTTCTTT. Filled out from reference TRBV29-1 and TRBJ1-1, the complete variable domain reads SAVISQKPSRDICQRGTSLTIQCQVDSQVTMMFWYRQQPGQSLTLIATANQGSEATYESGFVIDKFPISRPNLTFSTLTVSNMSPEDSSIYLCSVREAENTEAFFGQGTRLTVV.

This sequence joins TRBV4-1 and TRBJ2-3; 9 nucleotides match TRBD2. The CDR3 runs to 18 residues. Germline V gene data show CDR1 as MGHRA and CDR2 as YSYEKL. The junction had 13 bases not matched to a gene; V was cut back by 4 bases and J by 2 bases. CDR3 in DNA: TGCGCCAGCAGCCCCCAGGCAGCGGGGGGCGATTTCACAGATACGCAGTATTTT. Translation: CASSPQAAGGDFTDTQYF.

This chain connects TRBV27 to TRBJ2-1, with 11 bases fitting TRBD1. J lost 4 bases, V lost 6 bases, and 11 bases had no gene match. CDR3 length equals 17 residues. Germline loops: CDR1 MNHEY, CDR2 SMNVEV (reference sequence). The CDR3 nucleotides read TGTGCCAGCAGCCTTTTCGGACAGGGGGCTCAGTACAATGAGCAGTTCTTC. Amino acid sequence: CASSLFGQGAQYNEQFF.

This clone was picked up one time. The rearrangement uses TRBV6-6 and TRBJ1-3; 7 bases line up with TRBD1. J was trimmed by 1 base and V by 6 bases; bases with no gene match: 3. Germline-derived CDR1 and CDR2 are MNHNY and SVGAGI (reference sequence). This CDR3 is 14 amino acids long. DNA of the CDR3: TGTGCCAGCAGAACACAGGGGTCTGGAAACACCATATATTTT. Residues: CASRTQGSGNTIYF.

V is TRBV3-1 (or the pseudogene TRBV3-2) and J is TRBJ2-7; 9 bases are a match to TRBD2. There are 14 residues in the CDR3. Germline V gene lookup returns CDR1 LGHDT and CDR2 YNNKEL (reference sequence). V trimming: 5 bases; J trimming: 1 base; junction bases outside the gene matches: 3. The CDR3 nucleotides are TGTGCCAGCAGCACGACTAGCGGTTCCTACGAGCAGTACTTC. It specifies CASSTTSGSYEQYF.

The chain employs TRBV7-9 and TRBJ2-1, with 8 bases aligning to TRBD2. The CDR3 consists of 16 residues. CDR1 and CDR2 (germline): SEHNR, FQNEAQ (reference sequence). J lost 3 bases, V lost 3 bases, and 7 bases had no gene match. CDR3 residues: CASSFARGAGYNEQFF. The CDR3 DNA is TGTGCCAGCAGCTTCGCGCGGGGGGCTGGCTACAATGAGCAGTTCTTC.

The rearrangement joins TRBV30 to TRBJ2-2; tentatively, D is TRBD1 or TRBD2 (6 bases each). There are 14 residues in the CDR3. The germline V gene has CDR1 GTSNPN and CDR2 SVGIG (reference sequence). V was clipped by 3 bases and J by 6 bases, with 14 bases between them. CDR3 in DNA: TGTGCCTGGAGGGGCAGGGGAGGAGCCGGGGAGCTGTTTTTT. Its translation: CAWRGRGGAGELFF.

The rearrangement uses TRBV7-2 and TRBJ2-3, with D unclear. CDR1 is SGHTA and CDR2 is FQGNSA in the germline V gene. This CDR3 region has 15 residues. Trimming left V 1 base short and J 0 bases short, with 8 bases between. The CDR3 DNA is TGTGCCAGCAGCTTAGGTAGCCTAAGCACAGATACGCAGTATTTT. The encoded protein is CASSLGSLSTDTQYF. Together with reference TRBV7-2 and TRBJ2-3, the CDR3 gives the full variable domain: GAGVSQSPSNKVTEKGKDVELRCDPISGHTALYWYRQSLGQGLEFLIYFQGNSAPDKSGLPSDRFSAERTGGSVSTLTIQRTQQEDSAVYLCASSLGSLSTDTQYFGPGTRLTVL.

CDR3 region: CASSLGTGTFNYGYTF. The CDR3 DNA sequence: TGTGCCAGCAGCTTGGGGACAGGGACATTTAACTATGGCTACACCTTC. This chain links TRBV7-9 with TRBJ1-2; TRBD1 aligns across 9 bases. The CDR3 loop spans 16 amino acids. V lost 3 bases to trimming and J lost 1 base; unmatched junction nucleotides: 6. The V gene's germline CDR1 is SEHNR and CDR2 FQNEAQ (reference sequence).

The rearrangement links TRBV15 to TRBJ2-2; TRBD1 matches at 9 bases. The V segment lost 5 bases and the J segment 2 bases; nucleotides outside the gene matches: 6. Germline V gene lookup returns CDR1 LNHNV and CDR2 YYDKDF (reference sequence). The CDR3 has 16 amino acids. CDR3 nucleotide sequence: TGTGCCACCAGCGAGGGGACAGGGAGAAACACCGGGGAGCTGTTTTTT. It is translated as CATSEGTGRNTGELFF.

The CDR3 spells CASSLVRNSLNYNEQFF. The CDR3, as DNA: TGTGCCAGCAGCTTAGTCCGGAACAGCCTAAATTACAATGAGCAGTTCTTC. The chain recombines TRBV7-9 with TRBJ2-1; no reliable D call. Germline assignment: CDR1 SEHNR and CDR2 FQNEAQ (reference sequence). This CDR3 has 17 residues. Trimming left V 1 base short and J 4 bases short, with 17 bases between.

This chain uses TRBV6-1 with TRBJ1-4; D possibly corresponds to TRBD1 (5 bases). CDR3 length: 14 amino acids. With 1 base removed from V and 8 bases from J, the gap between germline ends came to 11 bases. From germline, CDR1 is MNHNS and CDR2 SASEGT. CDR3 in DNA: TGTGCCAGCAGTGAAGAATGGGGGAGGGAAAAACTGTTTTTT. Protein: CASSEEWGREKLFF.

The V gene is TRBV11-1, the J gene TRBJ2-7, with a possible D match to TRBD2 (6 bases). The CDR3 is 14 residues long. Looked up from germline, CDR1 is SGHAT and CDR2 is FQDESV (reference sequence). Trimming left V 2 bases short and J 3 bases short, with 11 bases between. CDR3: CASSLSGGFYEQYF. The DNA of the CDR3 is TGTGCCAGCAGCTTAAGCGGAGGGTTCTACGAGCAGTACTTC.

This chain links TRBV15 with TRBJ2-5, with 9 bases fitting TRBD1. The length of the CDR3 is 16 residues. Trimming removed 0 bases from V and 4 bases from J; junction bases left unmatched: 6. CDR1 is LNHNV and CDR2 is YYDKDF in the germline V gene (reference sequence). As DNA, the CDR3 is TGTGCCACCAGCAGAGATTTCGGGGGACAGGGAGAGACCCAGTACTTC. Translated, it gives CATSRDFGGQGETQYF.

In nucleotides, the CDR3 is TGCGCCAGCAGCTTGGTTGAGATGGCCAAAAACATTCAGTACTTC. Translated, it gives CASSLVEMAKNIQYF. J is TRBJ2-4 and V is TRBV5-1; D is unclear. The CDR3 has 15 amino acids. Germline CDR1 SGHRS, CDR2 YFSETQ. Trimming pared 0 bases from V and 1 base from J, leaving 8 bases between.

V usage is TRBV5-1 and J usage is TRBJ2-2, with 8 bases matching TRBD1. The CDR3 is 18 amino acids. Germline lookup yields CDR1 SGHRS and CDR2 YFSETQ. Trimming removed 0 bases from V and 5 bases from J; junction bases left unmatched: 12. CDR3 loop: CASSLAAGGELITGELFF. The CDR3 coding sequence is TGCGCCAGCAGCTTGGCGGCAGGGGGCGAGTTGATTACCGGGGAGCTGTTTTTT.

The rearrangement joins TRBV2 to TRBJ2-3; 8 bases match TRBD2. The CDR3 has 15 residues. Looked up from germline, CDR1 is SNHLY and CDR2 is FYNNEI. V lost 6 bases and J lost 5; bases outside the gene matches: 10. In nucleotides, the CDR3 is TGTGCCAGCAGCCGGACGGGGGCGGGGGGAGATACGCAGTATTTT. This translates into CASSRTGAGGDTQYF.

V is TRBV19 and J is TRBJ1-1; D call uncertain. The CDR3 is 14 amino acids. Germline values: CDR1 LNHDA, CDR2 SQIVND (reference sequence). The germline V and J ends were trimmed by 1 base and 4 bases, with 10 bases remaining between them. The CDR3 loop reads CASSIGKGATEAFF. The CDR3 DNA follows: TGTGCCAGTAGTATAGGTAAGGGAGCCACTGAAGCTTTCTTT.

In its sample, this clone was seen once. The chain couples TRBV5-5 to TRBJ2-1; the D is unclear. The V gene's germline CDR1 is SGHKS and CDR2 YYEKEE (reference sequence). V dropped 0 bases and J dropped 8 bases, with 12 bases sitting between them. The CDR3 loop spans 14 amino acids. The CDR3 sequence is CASSLVGRSDEQFF. Here the CDR3 DNA reads TGTGCCAGCAGCTTGGTAGGCAGATCAGATGAGCAGTTCTTC. The whole variable domain, remainder taken from reference TRBV5-5 and TRBJ2-1, is DAGVTQSPTHLIKTRGQQVTLRCSPISGHKSVSWYQQVLGQGPQFIFQYYEKEERGRGNFPDRFSARQFPNYSSELNVNALLLGDSALYLCASSLVGRSDEQFFGPGTRLTVL.

This sequence joins TRBV5-5 and TRBJ2-3; 10 bases agree with TRBD2. Trimming at V came to 1 base and at J to 8 bases, leaving 7 bases not matched to a gene. The CDR3 consists of 15 residues. In germline, CDR1 is SGHKS, CDR2 YYEKEE (reference sequence). Here the CDR3 DNA reads TGTGCCAGCAGCTTGACCTTAACTAGCGGGATTACGCAGTATTTT. Its protein is CASSLTLTSGITQYF. Drawing the rest from reference TRBV5-5 and TRBJ2-3, the complete variable domain is DAGVTQSPTHLIKTRGQQVTLRCSPISGHKSVSWYQQVLGQGPQFIFQYYEKEERGRGNFPDRFSARQFPNYSSELNVNALLLGDSALYLCASSLTLTSGITQYFGPGTRLTVL.